This T cell receptor beta chain stems from a study of T cells in Graves' hyperthyroidism and ophthalmopathy. V lost 5 bases to trimming and J lost 11 bases; unmatched junction nucleotides: 10. The CDR3 covers 15 residues. Germline CDR1 and CDR2: MDHEN and SYDVKM. Clinical Activity Scores of at least 3, NOSPECS grades of at least 4 and durations under 3 months characterized ophthalmopathy patients. Patients were excluded because of uncontrolled infection, other autoimmune disease, pregnancy or lactation. General study results and limits: It was a median around seven months before onset that the model predicted ophthalmopathy. Most expanded thyroid clonotypes above 0.001 also appeared in blood.

TCR beta CDR3 sequences were amplified from RNA transcripts. The TCR CDR3 was amplified in a first-round RT-PCR using the HTBI primer set. TCRdb re-derived calls from the multiplex PCR reads in MiXCR, one entry per CDR3 protein. The data show approximately 490,000 distinct CDR3 sequences, 22% seen once. Details on this clonotype: What it binds is unknown.

This chain links TRBV28 with TRBJ1-6; 9 bases match TRBD1. This clonotype was sampled from a woman aged 70 to 79 with Graves' ophthalmopathy. The specimen was blood. The CDR3 region is CASSQPGQGHTPLHF. The DNA for the CDR3 is TGTGCCAGCAGTCAACCGGGACAGGGTCATACACCCCTCCACTTT.